This TCR beta chain was recorded in a study of T cell responses to AZD1222 COVID-19 vaccine. Assay used: immunoSEQ multiplex PCR; TCRdb lists only in-frame clones, some missing. The sample contains around 99,000 clones, 88% of which appear only once. Germline CDR1 reads SEHNR; CDR2 reads FQNEAQ (reference sequence). The CDR3 has 12 amino acids. The V end lost 6 bases, the J end lost 1 base, and 6 bases lay between the germline ends. The material sequenced was peripheral blood, taken on day 0 of MenACWY control vaccination. This clonotype originated in an adult in good health. V gene TRBV7-9 combines with J gene TRBJ1-1; a possible D gene is TRBD1 (6 bases). The CDR3 DNA reads as TGTGCCAGCAGACAGGGGAACACTGAAGCTTTCTTT. Amino acids: CASRQGNTEAFF.